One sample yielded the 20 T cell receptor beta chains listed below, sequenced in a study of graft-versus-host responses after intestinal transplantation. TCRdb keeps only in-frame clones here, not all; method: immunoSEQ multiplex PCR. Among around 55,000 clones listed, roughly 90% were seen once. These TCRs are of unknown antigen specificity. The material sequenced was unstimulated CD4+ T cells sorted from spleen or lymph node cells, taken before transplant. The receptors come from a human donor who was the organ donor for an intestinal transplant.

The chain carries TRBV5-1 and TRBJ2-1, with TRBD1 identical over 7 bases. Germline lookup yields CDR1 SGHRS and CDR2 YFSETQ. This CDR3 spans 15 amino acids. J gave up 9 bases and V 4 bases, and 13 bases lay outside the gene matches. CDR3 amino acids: CASSQVFTGAGEQFF. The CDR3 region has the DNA TGCGCCAGCAGCCAAGTGTTTACAGGGGCGGGTGAGCAGTTCTTC.

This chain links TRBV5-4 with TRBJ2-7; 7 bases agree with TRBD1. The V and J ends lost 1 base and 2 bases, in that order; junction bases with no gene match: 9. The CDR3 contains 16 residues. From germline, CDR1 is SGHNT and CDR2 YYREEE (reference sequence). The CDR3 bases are TGTGCCAGCAGCTTGACGGCAGGGGGTCCGACCTACGAGCAGTACTTC. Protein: CASSLTAGGPTYEQYF.

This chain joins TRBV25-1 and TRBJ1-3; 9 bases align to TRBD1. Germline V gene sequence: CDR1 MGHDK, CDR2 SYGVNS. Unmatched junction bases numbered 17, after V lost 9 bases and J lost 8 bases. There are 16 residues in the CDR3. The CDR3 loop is CASSSRTGASRDTIYF. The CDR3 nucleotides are TGTGCCAGTTCAAGTCGGACAGGGGCCTCGCGGGACACCATATATTTT.

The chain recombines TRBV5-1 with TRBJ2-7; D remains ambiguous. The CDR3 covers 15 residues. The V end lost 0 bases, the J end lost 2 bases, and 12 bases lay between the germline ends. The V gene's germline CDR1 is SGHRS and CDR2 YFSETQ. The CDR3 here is CASSLAASVTYEQYF. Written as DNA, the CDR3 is TGCGCCAGCAGCTTGGCCGCCAGTGTAACCTACGAGCAGTACTTC.

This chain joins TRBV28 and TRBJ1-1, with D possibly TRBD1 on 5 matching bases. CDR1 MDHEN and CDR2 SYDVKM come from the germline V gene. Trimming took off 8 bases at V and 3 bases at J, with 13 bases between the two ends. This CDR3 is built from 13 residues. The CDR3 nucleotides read TGTGCCAGCGCCCCCGGGGGTTACACTGAAGCTTTCTTT. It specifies CASAPGGYTEAFF.

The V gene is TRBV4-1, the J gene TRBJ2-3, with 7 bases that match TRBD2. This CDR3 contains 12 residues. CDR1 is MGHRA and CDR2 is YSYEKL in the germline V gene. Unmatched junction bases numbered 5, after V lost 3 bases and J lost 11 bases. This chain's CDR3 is CASSHTGGKQYF. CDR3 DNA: TGCGCCAGCAGCCACACCGGGGGGAAGCAGTATTTT.

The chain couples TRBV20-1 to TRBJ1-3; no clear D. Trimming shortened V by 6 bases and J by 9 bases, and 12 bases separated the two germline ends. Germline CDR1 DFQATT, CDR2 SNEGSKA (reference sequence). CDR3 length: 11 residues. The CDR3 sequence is CSAEASSTIYF. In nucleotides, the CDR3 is TGCAGTGCCGAGGCCTCAAGCACCATATATTTT.

For the CDR3, the DNA is TGCGCCAGCAGAACAGGGGCCGGAGCGGACATGTCGAGGGGGAATGAGCAGTTCTTC. As protein: CASRTGAGADMSRGNEQFF. The chain uses TRBV5-1 and TRBJ2-1; TRBD1 agrees at 7 bases. This CDR3 is 19 amino acids long. Germline CDR1 SGHRS, CDR2 YFSETQ. J lost 7 bases, V lost 5 bases, and 24 bases had no gene match.

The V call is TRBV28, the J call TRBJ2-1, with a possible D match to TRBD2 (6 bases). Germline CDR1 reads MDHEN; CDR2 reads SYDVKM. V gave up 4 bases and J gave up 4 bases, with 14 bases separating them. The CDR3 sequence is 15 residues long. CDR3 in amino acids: CASSSLAAGYNEQFF. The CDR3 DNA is TGTGCCAGCAGTTCGTTAGCGGCGGGGTACAATGAGCAGTTCTTC.

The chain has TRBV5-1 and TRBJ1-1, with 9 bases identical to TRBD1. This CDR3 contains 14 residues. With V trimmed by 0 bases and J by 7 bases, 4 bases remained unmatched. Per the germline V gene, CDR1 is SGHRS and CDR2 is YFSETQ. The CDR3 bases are TGCGCCAGCAGCTTGGGGACAGGGGTTGATGAAGCTTTCTTT. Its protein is CASSLGTGVDEAFF.

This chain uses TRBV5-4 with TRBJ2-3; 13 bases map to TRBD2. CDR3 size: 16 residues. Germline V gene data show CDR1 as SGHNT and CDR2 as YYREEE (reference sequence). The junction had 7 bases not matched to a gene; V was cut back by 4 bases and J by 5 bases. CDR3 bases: TGTGCCAGCAGCGGAGGACTAGCGGGAGCGGGAGATACGCAGTATTTT. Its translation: CASSGGLAGAGDTQYF.

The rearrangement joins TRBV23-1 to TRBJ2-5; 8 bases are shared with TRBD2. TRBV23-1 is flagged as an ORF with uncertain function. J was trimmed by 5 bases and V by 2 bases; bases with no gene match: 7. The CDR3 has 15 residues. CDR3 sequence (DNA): TGCGCCAGCAGTCAAGCCTTAAGCGGGAGTGAGACCCAGTACTTC. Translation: CASSQALSGSETQYF.

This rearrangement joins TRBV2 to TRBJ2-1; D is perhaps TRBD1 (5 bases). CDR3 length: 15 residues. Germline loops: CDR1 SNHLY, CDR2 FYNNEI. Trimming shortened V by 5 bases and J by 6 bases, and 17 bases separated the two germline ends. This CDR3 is CASSRSPIGANEQFF. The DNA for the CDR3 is TGTGCCAGCAGTCGGAGTCCGATAGGGGCCAATGAGCAGTTCTTC. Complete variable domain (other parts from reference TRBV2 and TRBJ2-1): EPEVTQTPSHQVTQMGQEVILRCVPISNHLYFYWYRQILGQKVEFLVSFYNNEISEKSEIFDDQFSVERPDGSNFTLKIRSTKLEDSAMYFCASSRSPIGANEQFFGPGTRLTVL.

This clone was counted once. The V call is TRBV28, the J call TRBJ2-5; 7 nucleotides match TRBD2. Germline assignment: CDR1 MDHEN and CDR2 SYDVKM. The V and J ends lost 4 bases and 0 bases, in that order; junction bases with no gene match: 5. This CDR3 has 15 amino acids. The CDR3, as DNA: TGTGCCAGCAGTTCCAGGGAGGGCCACCAAGAGACCCAGTACTTC. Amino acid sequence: CASSSREGHQETQYF.

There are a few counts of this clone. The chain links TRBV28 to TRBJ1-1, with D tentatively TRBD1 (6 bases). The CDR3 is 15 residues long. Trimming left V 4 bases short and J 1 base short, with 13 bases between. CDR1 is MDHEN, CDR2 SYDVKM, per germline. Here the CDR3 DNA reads TGTGCCAGCAGTTCTCCGACAGGTTGGAACACTGAAGCTTTCTTT. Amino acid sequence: CASSSPTGWNTEAFF.

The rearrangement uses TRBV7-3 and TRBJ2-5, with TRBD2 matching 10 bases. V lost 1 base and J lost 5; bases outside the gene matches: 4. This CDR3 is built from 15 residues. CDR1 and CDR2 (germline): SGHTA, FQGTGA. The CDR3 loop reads CASSLMGLASETQYF. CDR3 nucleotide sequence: TGTGCCAGCAGCTTAATGGGACTAGCGTCGGAGACCCAGTACTTC.

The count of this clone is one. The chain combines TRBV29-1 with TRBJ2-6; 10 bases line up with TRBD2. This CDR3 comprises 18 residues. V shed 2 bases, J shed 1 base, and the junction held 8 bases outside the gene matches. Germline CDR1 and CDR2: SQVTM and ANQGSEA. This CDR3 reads CSVERLSGRGSGANVLTF. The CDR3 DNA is TGCAGCGTTGAACGTTTGAGCGGGAGGGGTTCTGGGGCCAACGTCCTGACTTTC.

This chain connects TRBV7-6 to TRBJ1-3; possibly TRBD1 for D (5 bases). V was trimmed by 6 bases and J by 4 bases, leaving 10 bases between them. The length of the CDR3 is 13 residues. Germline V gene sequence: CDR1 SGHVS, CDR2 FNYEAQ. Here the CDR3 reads CASRSPGGNTIYF. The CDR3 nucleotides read TGTGCCAGCAGAAGCCCAGGGGGAAACACCATATATTTT.

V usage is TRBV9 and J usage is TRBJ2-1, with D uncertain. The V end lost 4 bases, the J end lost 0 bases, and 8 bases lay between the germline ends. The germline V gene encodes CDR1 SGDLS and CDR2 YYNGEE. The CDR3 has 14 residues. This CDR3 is CASSSVASYNEQFF. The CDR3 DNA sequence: TGTGCCAGCAGCAGCGTCGCCTCCTACAATGAGCAGTTCTTC.

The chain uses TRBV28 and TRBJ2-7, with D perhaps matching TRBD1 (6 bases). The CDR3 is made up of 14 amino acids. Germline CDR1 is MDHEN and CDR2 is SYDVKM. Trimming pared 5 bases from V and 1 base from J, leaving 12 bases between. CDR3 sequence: CASSQNRESYEQYF. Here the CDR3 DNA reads TGTGCCAGCAGTCAGAACAGGGAGTCCTACGAGCAGTACTTC.